The 10 T cell receptor beta chains listed next were all sequenced from one sample in a study of T-cell reconstitution after alpha-beta-depleted transplantation in children. The TCRbeta library incorporated unique molecular identifiers. Each CDR3 protein gets one entry after TCRdb re-called the PCR reads with MiXCR. This repertoire shows roughly 570,000 distinct CDR3 sequences, roughly a quarter found once; its top ten account for around a third. The sequences come from PBMCs, collected before TCRalphabeta/CD19-depleted stem cell transplant. These receptors all come from a boy under two years old with Wiskott-Aldrich syndrome, due to receive a stem cell transplant.

This clonotype has just a few counts. The rearrangement uses TRBV5-1 and TRBJ2-7; TRBD1 matches at 10 bases. V gave up 0 bases and J gave up 6 bases; unmatched junction bases: 3. The CDR3 consists of 14 residues. The germline V gene encodes CDR1 SGHRS and CDR2 YFSETQ. The CDR3 protein is CASSLAGQGGEQYF. The CDR3, as DNA: TGCGCCAGCAGCTTGGCAGGACAGGGGGGCGAGCAGTACTTC.

The chain combines TRBV6-5 with TRBJ2-5, with 9 bases identical to TRBD1. V gave up 6 bases and J gave up 2 bases; unmatched junction bases: 4. Germline V gene sequence: CDR1 MNHEY, CDR2 SVGAGI. The CDR3 has 14 residues. CDR3 sequence reads: CASRSTGGQETQYF. As DNA, the CDR3 is TGTGCCAGCAGATCGACAGGGGGGCAAGAGACCCAGTACTTC.

The DNA of the CDR3 is TGCAGTGCTAGGGACACTAGCGGGAGGCTGTACGAGCAGTACTTC. Translated, it gives CSARDTSGRLYEQYF. V gene TRBV20-1 combines with J gene TRBJ2-7; TRBD2 aligns across 12 bases. The CDR3 is 15 residues long. V lost 3 bases to trimming and J lost 4 bases; unmatched junction nucleotides: 7. Per germline, CDR1 DFQATT and CDR2 SNEGSKA (reference sequence).

This clonotype was counted at least ten times. This rearrangement joins TRBV12-3 or TRBV12-4 to TRBJ2-5, with D hard to call. The CDR3 is 13 amino acids. V was trimmed by 6 bases and J by 3 bases, leaving 11 bases between them. The CDR3 coding sequence is TGTGCCAGCAGGGGAAATATGAAAGAGACCCAGTACTTC. Translation: CASRGNMKETQYF.

The genes are TRBV7-2 and TRBJ2-3; D uncertain. The CDR3 is 14 residues long. The V end was cut by 5 bases, the J end by 1 base, with 10 bases between. The V gene's germline CDR1 is SGHTA and CDR2 FQGNSA. In DNA, the CDR3 is TGTGCCAGCAGCCCGAGGCCTCGCACAGATACGCAGTATTTT. Protein product: CASSPRPRTDTQYF.

This chain uses TRBV6-1 with TRBJ2-1; 7 nucleotides line up with TRBD1. The CDR3 runs to 14 residues. Losses at the gene ends were 6 bases for V and 2 bases for J; bases not matched to a gene: 4. Germline loops: CDR1 MNHNS, CDR2 SASEGT. DNA of the CDR3: TGTGCCAGCAGGAGGGGACAGACCTACAATGAGCAGTTCTTC. Its translation is CASRRGQTYNEQFF.

This clonotype was found a few times. The V gene is TRBV5-1, the J gene TRBJ2-7, with 10 bases fitting TRBD1. This CDR3 region has 16 residues. V lost 1 base and J lost 2; bases outside the gene matches: 6. Per germline, CDR1 SGHRS and CDR2 YFSETQ. The CDR3 protein is CASSLSPGQGAYEQYF. DNA of the CDR3: TGCGCCAGCAGCTTGTCCCCTGGACAGGGGGCCTACGAGCAGTACTTC.

This clonotype was seen only a few times. The V call is TRBV20-1, the J call TRBJ2-1; 15 bases align to TRBD2. CDR1 is DFQATT and CDR2 is SNEGSKA in the germline V gene (reference sequence). The CDR3 has 13 amino acids. Trimming at V came to 8 bases and at J to 9 bases, leaving 5 bases not matched to a gene. CDR3 region: CSPGLAGGVEQFF. CDR3 nucleotides: TGCAGTCCGGGACTAGCGGGAGGTGTTGAGCAGTTCTTC.

The chain has TRBV10-3 and TRBJ2-2; D is tentatively TRBD1 or TRBD2 (5 bases each). Germline CDR1 and CDR2: ENHRY and SYGVKD. V was trimmed by 4 bases and J by 1 base, leaving 7 bases between them. The CDR3 extends over 14 amino acids. The CDR3 DNA is TGTGCCATCAGTGGTGGGGGGAACACCGGGGAGCTGTTTTTT. This gives the protein CAISGGGNTGELFF.

This chain joins TRBV4-1 and TRBJ2-1; 7 bases align to TRBD2. Germline V lookup: CDR1 MGHRA, CDR2 YSYEKL. This CDR3 has 15 residues. J was trimmed by 8 bases and V by 1 base; bases with no gene match: 8. In nucleotides, the CDR3 is TGCGCCAGCAGCCAAGGGACTAGGGAAGTCGATGAGCAGTTCTTC. Protein sequence: CASSQGTREVDEQFF.